Listed here are 31 T cell receptor beta chains from one sample, sequenced in a study of shared clonotypes between healthy human individuals. Method: immunoSEQ multiplex PCR; TCRdb's copy keeps in-frame clones and lacks some. The sample lists some 900,000 clones, approximately 76% occurring once. The sample was memory CD4+ T cells sorted from blood. Noted subset: CD45RA-negative fraction. The receptors shown here come from a man between 18 and 35 years old in good health.

The V and J genes are TRBV5-1 and TRBJ2-1, with D perhaps being TRBD1 or TRBD2 (5 bases each). Germline CDR1 reads SGHRS; CDR2 reads YFSETQ. V lost 4 bases and J 1 base, leaving 12 bases between the germline ends. The CDR3 covers 15 residues. The CDR3: CASSAGDGSYNEQFF. The CDR3 DNA reads as TGCGCCAGCAGCGCCGGGGACGGTTCCTACAATGAGCAGTTCTTC.

The V gene is TRBV4-3, the J gene TRBJ2-3; 8 bases are a match to TRBD2. The germline V gene has CDR1 LGHNA and CDR2 YSLEER. V gave up 2 bases and J gave up 6 bases; unmatched junction bases: 10. The CDR3 loop spans 16 amino acids. The CDR3, as DNA: TGCGCCAGCAGCCAATACCGGCCCGGGACTAGTGATACGCAGTATTTT. It translates to CASSQYRPGTSDTQYF.

The chain has TRBV2 and TRBJ1-2; the D is unclear. The CDR3 totals 15 residues. Per germline, CDR1 SNHLY and CDR2 FYNNEI. V was pared by 6 bases and J by 4 bases, with 18 bases between. CDR3 sequence (DNA): TGTGCCAGCAGCCTTTTAGGTGGGGTCACCTATGGCTACACCTTC. Translating it yields CASSLLGGVTYGYTF.

The chain recombines TRBV30 with TRBJ2-7; D perhaps matches TRBD2 (5 bases). V lost 4 bases and J lost 5, with 21 bases in between. Germline V gene sequence: CDR1 GTSNPN, CDR2 SVGIG (reference sequence). The length of the CDR3 is 15 residues. The CDR3 loop is CAWNGIGAGENEQYF. The DNA for the CDR3 is TGTGCCTGGAACGGGATTGGAGCTGGGGAAAACGAGCAGTACTTC.

The CDR3 nucleotides are TGTGCCAGCAATCGCCTCCCGAATCAGCCCCAGCATTTT. The encoded protein is CASNRLPNQPQHF. This chain connects TRBV2 to TRBJ1-5; D gene unclear. The CDR3 contains 13 residues. Germline V gene data show CDR1 as SNHLY and CDR2 as FYNNEI. The V end was cut by 7 bases, the J end by 4 bases, with 11 bases between. Looking up the rest from reference TRBV2 and TRBJ1-5 gives the full variable domain: EPEVTQTPSHQVTQMGQEVILRCVPISNHLYFYWYRQILGQKVEFLVSFYNNEISEKSEIFDDQFSVERPDGSNFTLKIRSTKLEDSAMYFCASNRLPNQPQHFGDGTRLSIL.

The rearrangement joins TRBV6-1 to TRBJ1-2, with a weak D call TRBD1 (6 bases). CDR1 is MNHNS and CDR2 is SASEGT in the germline V gene. Trimming left V 2 bases short and J 5 bases short, with 15 bases between. CDR3 length: 15 residues. The CDR3 is CASSERGVGSYGYTF. The CDR3 coding sequence is TGTGCCAGCAGTGAAAGGGGGGTCGGCTCTTATGGCTACACCTTC.

The chain links TRBV2 to TRBJ2-7, with D tentatively TRBD1 (7 bases). This CDR3 is built from 15 residues. Deletions cut 7 bases from V and 1 base from J, with 17 bases between. Germline lookup yields CDR1 SNHLY and CDR2 FYNNEI. The CDR3 sequence: CASTGSSGGSYEQYF. The CDR3 DNA reads as TGTGCCAGCACGGGATCGTCAGGGGGGTCCTACGAGCAGTACTTC.

The J gene is TRBJ2-7, the V gene TRBV7-6; TRBD1 agrees at 9 bases. This CDR3 contains 17 residues. V was pared by 4 bases and J by 5 bases, with 15 bases of the junction left unmatched. CDR1 and CDR2 from the germline V gene are SGHVS and FNYEAQ. The CDR3 nucleotides are TGTGCCAGCAGCTCCGGGACAGGGAGCGGAAGGGCCAACGAGCAGTACTTC. Residues: CASSSGTGSGRANEQYF.

This clone was detected once. The chain couples TRBV11-2 to TRBJ2-5, with D possibly matching TRBD2 (6 bases). V lost 5 bases and J lost 9, with 25 bases in between. CDR1 is SGHAT and CDR2 is FQNNGV in the germline V gene. The length of the CDR3 is 16 residues. The CDR3 is CASSPDELGVGGSQYF. Written as DNA, the CDR3 is TGTGCCAGCAGCCCCGACGAGTTAGGAGTTGGAGGGTCCCAGTACTTC.

This clone was seen just once. The V and J genes are TRBV6-1 and TRBJ1-5; no firm D call. CDR1 is MNHNS and CDR2 is SASEGT in the germline V gene. V was shortened by 2 bases and J by 9 bases, with 8 bases between the two germline ends. This CDR3 is 12 amino acids long. CDR3: CASSERVWPQHF. The CDR3 nucleotides read TGTGCCAGCAGTGAAAGGGTTTGGCCCCAGCATTTT.

The chain has TRBV2 and TRBJ2-2, with 8 bases lining up with TRBD1. Germline V CDR1 and CDR2: SNHLY, FYNNEI. Trimming took 6 bases from V and 8 from J; bases not matched to a gene: 11. The CDR3 is 15 amino acids. The CDR3 bases are TGTGCCAGCAGACGGACAGGGATCTCAACAGGGGAGCTGTTTTTT. Translated, it gives CASRRTGISTGELFF.

The CDR3 is CASSLYRTSNTGELFF. CDR3 nucleotide sequence: TGTGCCAGCAGCTTGTATCGGACGTCGAACACCGGGGAGCTGTTTTTT. The chain links TRBV5-8 to TRBJ2-2; the D is unclear. The CDR3 has 16 amino acids. Germline CDR1 is SGHTS and CDR2 is YDEGEE. The V gene lost 1 base and the J gene lost 0 bases, with 10 bases spanning the gap.

The genes are TRBV5-1 and TRBJ2-3; 10 nucleotides agree with TRBD2. Per germline, CDR1 SGHRS and CDR2 YFSETQ. This CDR3 has 14 amino acids. V shed 4 bases, J shed 4 bases, and the junction held 3 bases outside the gene matches. CDR3 protein: CASSTSGIPDTQYF. DNA of the CDR3: TGCGCCAGCAGCACTAGCGGGATCCCAGATACGCAGTATTTT.

About this clone: At one of its ends the junction is not consistent with the germline gene, which may arise from a read error. V gene TRBV5-1 combines with J gene TRBJ2-5; tentative D call: TRBD1 (7 bases). The CDR3 covers 14 residues. Germline lookup yields CDR1 SGHRS and CDR2 YFSETQ. The CDR3 sequence: CASRLEGAWETQYF. The CDR3 DNA sequence: TGCGCCAGCAGGTTGGAGGGGGCGTGGGAGACCCAGTACTTC.

The gene calls are TRBV2 and TRBJ2-2; possibly TRBD2 for D (6 bases). CDR1 and CDR2 from the germline V gene are SNHLY and FYNNEI. The V end lost 6 bases, the J end lost 6 bases, and 14 bases lay between the germline ends. The CDR3 loop spans 14 amino acids. The CDR3 protein is CASRSRPGAGELFF. CDR3 bases: TGTGCCAGCAGAAGCCGACCGGGGGCCGGGGAGCTGTTTTTT.

The V gene is TRBV7-2, the J gene TRBJ2-4; 12 bases fit TRBD2. The CDR3 consists of 16 residues. The germline V gene has CDR1 SGHTA and CDR2 FQGNSA. Trimming at V came to 5 bases and at J to 8 bases, leaving 10 bases not matched to a gene. CDR3 coding DNA: TGTGCCAGCAGCCCGCGGACTAGCGGGGCGGGGTACATTCAGTACTTC. Protein sequence: CASSPRTSGAGYIQYF.

The sample holds a few counts of this clone. Other DNA sequences in the same sample also yield this CDR3. CDR3 coding DNA: TGCGCCAGCAGCTTAGGACAGGTCAGCTACGAGCAGTACTTC. It is translated as CASSLGQVSYEQYF. This sequence joins TRBV5-1 and TRBJ2-7, with 7 positions matching TRBD1. Trimming cost V 2 bases and J 3 bases; bases outside gene matches: 5. Germline V gene data show CDR1 as SGHRS and CDR2 as YFSETQ. The CDR3 loop spans 14 amino acids. Complete variable domain (other parts from reference TRBV5-1 and TRBJ2-7): KAGVTQTPRYLIKTRGQQVTLSCSPISGHRSVSWYQQTPGQGLQFLFEYFSETQRNKGNFPGRFSGRQFSNSRSEMNVSTLELGDSALYLCASSLGQVSYEQYFGPGTRLTVT.

The J gene is TRBJ1-5, the V gene TRBV29-1, with D tentatively TRBD1 (5 bases). Trimming pared 7 bases from V and 3 bases from J, leaving 16 bases between. CDR3 length equals 14 residues. Germline assignment: CDR1 SQVTM and CDR2 ANQGSEA. The CDR3 nucleotides read TGCAGCGCCGGGGGGTCAGGATCCAATCAGCCCCAGCATTTT. Its protein product is CSAGGSGSNQPQHF.

The genes are TRBV6-1 and TRBJ2-5; TRBD1 aligns across 9 bases. V was clipped by 9 bases and J by 1 base; unmatched bases: 9. The CDR3 consists of 15 residues. Germline V lookup: CDR1 MNHNS, CDR2 SASEGT. The CDR3 DNA is TGTGCCAGTACGCCACAGGGGGCCGTCCAAGAGACCCAGTACTTC. Protein sequence: CASTPQGAVQETQYF.

Of note for this clone: Other DNA sequences within the sample encode an identical CDR3. V and J are TRBV5-1 and TRBJ2-7, with 7 nucleotides matching TRBD1. This CDR3 has 14 amino acids. Unmatched junction bases numbered 2, after V lost 0 bases and J lost 2 bases. CDR1 is SGHRS and CDR2 is YFSETQ in the germline V gene. The CDR3, as DNA: TGCGCCAGCAGCTTGGGGACAGGTCCCTACGAGCAGTACTTC. This translates into CASSLGTGPYEQYF.

The chain joins TRBV5-1 to TRBJ2-7; 7 bases map to TRBD1. This CDR3 region has 14 residues. Germline V gene lookup returns CDR1 SGHRS and CDR2 YFSETQ. V gave up 7 bases and J gave up 2 bases; unmatched junction bases: 9. In DNA, the CDR3 is TGCGCCAGCGCCCCAGGGGGATTTGCCTACGAGCAGTACTTC. Its protein product is CASAPGGFAYEQYF.

V and J are TRBV11-2 and TRBJ1-3, with TRBD1 identical over 11 bases. Germline V lookup: CDR1 SGHAT, CDR2 FQNNGV. Losses at the gene ends were 5 bases for V and 3 bases for J; bases not matched to a gene: 0. The CDR3 extends over 14 amino acids. This CDR3 is CASSGTGGGNTIYF. CDR3 coding DNA: TGTGCCAGCAGCGGGACAGGGGGTGGAAACACCATATATTTT.

The chain recombines TRBV7-2 with TRBJ1-5, with unresolved D. Germline V gene sequence: CDR1 SGHTA, CDR2 FQGNSA. With 5 bases removed from V and 6 bases from J, the gap between germline ends came to 17 bases. The CDR3 is made up of 15 amino acids. CDR3 DNA: TGTGCCAGCAGCCCCCTTGGCGTTTCGGGTCAGCCCCAGCATTTT. Its translation: CASSPLGVSGQPQHF. Supplemented by reference TRBV7-2 and TRBJ1-5, the full variable domain reads GAGVSQSPSNKVTEKGKDVELRCDPISGHTALYWYRQSLGQGLEFLIYFQGNSAPDKSGLPSDRFSAERTGGSVSTLTIQRTQQEDSAVYLCASSPLGVSGQPQHFGDGTRLSIL.

Comment on this clone: Other DNA sequences from this sample encode an identical CDR3 as well. This rearrangement joins TRBV25-1 to TRBJ1-2; 7 nucleotides agree with TRBD1. Germline trimming cut 5 bases from V and 6 bases from J; bases unmatched to any gene: 3. The CDR3 covers 12 residues. CDR1 and CDR2 (germline): MGHDK, SYGVNS. CDR3 loop: CASSFGTDGYTF. The CDR3 region has the DNA TGTGCCAGCAGTTTTGGGACAGATGGCTACACCTTC.

CDR3 coding DNA: TGTGCCAGCTCCCCGGACAGAGGTTCTAGCAATCAGCCCCAGCATTTT. Its translation is CASSPDRGSSNQPQHF. The gene calls are TRBV18 and TRBJ1-5, with D tentatively TRBD1 (6 bases). Germline CDR1 and CDR2: KGHSH and LQKENI. Trimming took 6 bases from V and 0 from J, leaving 15 bases between them. The CDR3 spans 16 residues.

The chain carries TRBV30 and TRBJ1-4; TRBD1 agrees at 8 bases. V dropped 5 bases and J dropped 7; count of bases not matched to a gene: 6. The CDR3 runs 13 residues. Per germline, CDR1 GTSNPN and CDR2 SVGIG (reference sequence). The CDR3 sequence is CAWGAGGVEKLFF. Here the CDR3 DNA reads TGTGCCTGGGGAGCAGGGGGCGTTGAAAAACTGTTTTTT.

On this clone: Different DNA sequences within this sample yield the same CDR3. The CDR3 DNA reads TGTGCCTGGAGTGTCGGGGGGGGCACAGATACGCAGTATTTT. This gives the protein CAWSVGGGTDTQYF. The chain joins TRBV30 to TRBJ2-3; TRBD2 matches 8 bases. The CDR3 totals 14 residues. Germline assignment: CDR1 GTSNPN and CDR2 SVGIG (reference sequence). The trim removed 0 bases at V and 1 base at J, leaving 0 bases unmatched.

This chain uses TRBV7-9 with TRBJ2-7; no reliable D call. The CDR3 consists of 14 residues. Germline-derived CDR1 and CDR2 are SEHNR and FQNEAQ (reference sequence). The V and J ends lost 2 bases and 0 bases respectively, with 8 bases between them. CDR3 bases: TGTGCCAGCAGCTTAATGGGAAACTCCTACGAGCAGTACTTC. As protein: CASSLMGNSYEQYF.

This CDR3 is CASSQDTPTSYNEQFF. The CDR3 DNA is TGCGCCAGCAGCCAAGATACACCTACCTCCTACAATGAGCAGTTCTTC. The chain has TRBV4-3 and TRBJ2-1; D gene uncertain. The V and J ends lost 0 bases and 0 bases respectively, with 9 bases between them. The CDR3 totals 16 residues. The germline V gene encodes CDR1 LGHNA and CDR2 YSLEER.

This clone was seen repeatedly, ten times or more. The rearrangement joins TRBV18 to TRBJ2-5, with a weak D call TRBD2 (5 bases). V shed 3 bases and J shed 3 bases, with 14 bases lying between them. Germline CDR1 and CDR2: KGHSH and LQKENI. The CDR3 sequence is 15 residues long. In nucleotides, the CDR3 is TGTGCCAGCTCACCCCCCATGAGGGCGGAAGAGACCCAGTACTTC. Protein sequence: CASSPPMRAEETQYF.

The chain uses TRBV7-3 and TRBJ2-1; 9 bases line up with TRBD2. Germline V gene data show CDR1 as SGHTA and CDR2 as FQGTGA. The CDR3 sequence is 13 residues long. J was trimmed by 6 bases and V by 6 bases; bases with no gene match: 3. CDR3 in DNA: TGTGCCAGCAGTTATAGCGGGGGCAATGAGCAGTTCTTC. It translates to CASSYSGGNEQFF.